Presented here are 22 T cell receptor beta chains from one specimen sequenced in a study of T cell clones after liver transplantation. This table comes from immunoSEQ multiplex PCR, and its TCRdb copy is limited to in-frame clones, with some not included. The data show tens of thousands of clones, 60% to 80% seen once. The sequences come from CD4+ T cells from blood, collected at the 22-month timepoint. Every receptor here comes from a human patient who received a liver transplant. These T cells may partly come from the graft donor.

The DNA of the CDR3 is TGTGCCAGCAGTTCATCCGGGACAACTTTCACAGATACGCAGTATTTT. It encodes CASSSSGTTFTDTQYF. The V call is TRBV27, the J call TRBJ2-3, with D possibly being TRBD1 (6 bases). CDR3 length: 16 residues. Trimming took off 4 bases at V and 2 bases at J, with 16 bases between the two ends. Germline CDR1 MNHEY, CDR2 SMNVEV (reference sequence).

This clone was recorded once. The gene calls are TRBV14 and TRBJ2-5, with 8 nucleotides matching TRBD2. The length of the CDR3 is 16 residues. CDR1 is SGHDN and CDR2 is FVKESK in the germline V gene. Germline trimming cut 4 bases from V and 1 base from J; bases unmatched to any gene: 8. CDR3 bases: TGTGCCAGCAGCCTTGGACTAGCCTACTCCCAAGAGACCCAGTACTTC. It translates to CASSLGLAYSQETQYF.

V is TRBV5-4 and J is TRBJ2-5, with D hard to call. Trimming took off 0 bases at V and 2 bases at J, with 8 bases between the two ends. Per the germline V gene, CDR1 is SGHNT and CDR2 is YYREEE (reference sequence). This CDR3 spans 14 amino acids. CDR3 DNA sequence: TGTGCCAGCAGCTTGGAAGGACGGCAAGAGACCCAGTACTTC. Its translation is CASSLEGRQETQYF.

The V gene is TRBV27, the J gene TRBJ2-3; D ambiguous. The CDR3 is made up of 14 amino acids. The V gene lost 2 bases and the J gene lost 5 bases, with 11 bases spanning the gap. Per the germline V gene, CDR1 is MNHEY and CDR2 is SMNVEV (reference sequence). The CDR3 here is CASSLGVVRDTQYF. CDR3 DNA sequence: TGTGCCAGCAGTTTAGGAGTAGTAAGAGATACGCAGTATTTT.

The rearrangement uses TRBV2 and TRBJ1-6; no reliable D call. V was pared by 1 base and J by 6 bases, with 7 bases between. This CDR3 comprises 14 residues. CDR1 and CDR2 from the germline V gene are SNHLY and FYNNEI. The CDR3 is CASSEVRVNSPLHF. CDR3 coding DNA: TGTGCCAGCAGTGAAGTTCGCGTTAATTCACCCCTCCACTTT.

The genes are TRBV29-1 and TRBJ2-6; D is ambiguous. This CDR3 spans 13 amino acids. Trimming shortened V by 5 bases and J by 2 bases, and 7 bases separated the two germline ends. Per germline, CDR1 SQVTM and CDR2 ANQGSEA. The CDR3 spells CSVKETGANVLTF. CDR3 nucleotides: TGCAGCGTTAAGGAAACTGGGGCCAACGTCCTGACTTTC.

The rearrangement links TRBV5-8 to TRBJ1-6, with D perhaps matching TRBD1 (6 bases). The CDR3 totals 14 residues. Germline V CDR1 and CDR2: SGHTS, YDEGEE. Deletions cut 3 bases from V and 6 bases from J, with 10 bases between. CDR3 sequence: CASSSGTPNSPLHF. DNA of the CDR3: TGTGCCAGCAGCTCTGGGACACCTAATTCACCCCTCCACTTT.

The chain links TRBV30 to TRBJ1-5; D is possibly TRBD1 (6 bases). V lost 1 base and J lost 6, with 16 bases in between. The CDR3 is made up of 15 amino acids. Germline V CDR1 and CDR2: GTSNPN, SVGIG (reference sequence). CDR3 residues: CAWSAGASGGQPQHF. DNA for the CDR3: TGTGCCTGGAGTGCGGGGGCGTCGGGGGGTCAGCCCCAGCATTTT.

This clone has a handful of counts. The chain combines TRBV6-1 with TRBJ2-3; D gene ambiguous. The CDR3 totals 14 residues. Germline-derived CDR1 and CDR2 are MNHNS and SASEGT. V was shortened by 2 bases and J by 2 bases, with 8 bases between the two germline ends. This CDR3 reads CASSEQVATDTQYF. Written as DNA, the CDR3 is TGTGCCAGCAGTGAACAGGTAGCCACAGATACGCAGTATTTT.

The chain links TRBV15 to TRBJ2-7, with D perhaps given as TRBD1 or TRBD2 (5 bases each). Germline CDR1 and CDR2: LNHNV and YYDKDF (reference sequence). The CDR3 contains 15 residues. Trimming left V 1 base short and J 2 bases short, with 12 bases between. CDR3 in amino acids: CATSRAGPLAYEQYF. The CDR3 DNA reads as TGTGCCACCAGCAGAGCGGGACCCTTGGCCTACGAGCAGTACTTC.

The V call is TRBV11-2, the J call TRBJ1-6, with TRBD1 matching over 7 bases. The CDR3 sequence is 15 residues long. V was clipped by 1 base and J by 7 bases; unmatched bases: 4. Per germline, CDR1 SGHAT and CDR2 FQNNGV. This CDR3 reads CASSLAGTANSPLHF. CDR3 nucleotide sequence: TGTGCCAGCAGCTTAGCTGGGACAGCGAATTCACCCCTCCACTTT. The full variable domain, rest sourced from reference TRBV11-2 and TRBJ1-6, is EAGVAQSPRYKIIEKRQSVAFWCNPISGHATLYWYQQILGQGPKLLIQFQNNGVVDDSQLPKDRFSAERLKGVDSTLKIQPAKLEDSAVYLCASSLAGTANSPLHFGNGTRLTVT.

This chain uses TRBV19 with TRBJ2-1; TRBD1 matches at 8 bases. Germline lookup yields CDR1 LNHDA and CDR2 SQIVND (reference sequence). This CDR3 comprises 15 residues. V shed 7 bases, J shed 4 bases, and the junction held 9 bases outside the gene matches. CDR3 DNA: TGTGCCAGTACCTTGAGACAGGGGTCTTACAATGAGCAGTTCTTC. This codes for CASTLRQGSYNEQFF.

This clone was counted a few times. This rearrangement joins TRBV28 to TRBJ2-7; 11 bases match TRBD1. This CDR3 comprises 15 residues. The V segment lost 8 bases and the J segment 3 bases; nucleotides outside the gene matches: 9. The V gene's germline CDR1 is MDHEN and CDR2 SYDVKM. The CDR3 coding sequence is TGTGCCAGCCGGCGGGACAGGGGGTTCCTCTACGAGCAGTACTTC. It is translated as CASRRDRGFLYEQYF. The full variable domain, rest sourced from reference TRBV28 and TRBJ2-7, is DVKVTQSSRYLVKRTGEKVFLECVQDMDHENMFWYRQDPGLGLRLIYFSYDVKMKEKGDIPEGYSVSREKKERFSLILESASTNQTSMYLCASRRDRGFLYEQYFGPGTRLTVT.

CDR3 DNA sequence: TGCAGCGTGACAGGGGTCGGGGACACTGAAGCTTTCTTT. Its translation is CSVTGVGDTEAFF. This chain connects TRBV29-1 to TRBJ1-1; 8 bases fit TRBD1. The trim removed 6 bases at V and 3 bases at J, leaving 6 bases unmatched. Germline assignment: CDR1 SQVTM and CDR2 ANQGSEA. The CDR3 length is 13 residues.

V gene TRBV19 combines with J gene TRBJ2-7, with D perhaps matching TRBD2 (6 bases). There are 13 residues in the CDR3. V was shortened by 0 bases and J by 6 bases, with 9 bases between the two germline ends. Germline lookup yields CDR1 LNHDA and CDR2 SQIVND (reference sequence). The CDR3 reads CASSIELAGEQYF. DNA of the CDR3: TGTGCCAGTAGTATAGAACTAGCAGGCGAGCAGTACTTC.

The V call is TRBV6-1, the J call TRBJ2-7; 8 bases match TRBD1. Per the germline V gene, CDR1 is MNHNS and CDR2 is SASEGT. V was pared by 3 bases and J by 9 bases, with 7 bases of the junction left unmatched. CDR3 size: 13 residues. The CDR3 DNA reads as TGTGCCAGCAGTGAGACCCTACAGGGGGTGCAGTACTTC. This sequence encodes CASSETLQGVQYF.

V is TRBV11-2 and J is TRBJ2-7; 7 nucleotides align to TRBD1. The V gene's germline CDR1 is SGHAT and CDR2 FQNNGV. This CDR3 region has 15 residues. With V trimmed by 4 bases and J by 2 bases, 8 bases remained unmatched. This CDR3 reads CASSSPTGSPYEQYF. The CDR3 coding sequence is TGTGCCAGCAGCTCCCCGACAGGGTCTCCCTACGAGCAGTACTTC.

The chain employs TRBV30 and TRBJ1-3, with TRBD1 matching 7 bases. Looked up from germline, CDR1 is GTSNPN and CDR2 is SVGIG (reference sequence). The CDR3 loop spans 14 amino acids. J was trimmed by 4 bases and V by 5 bases; bases with no gene match: 8. CDR3 nucleotides: TGTGCCTGGTCTCTAGGGGGCTCCGGAAACACCATATATTTT. Translating gives CAWSLGGSGNTIYF.

J is TRBJ2-7 and V is TRBV10-3; no definite D call. Germline V gene sequence: CDR1 ENHRY, CDR2 SYGVKD. The CDR3 runs 11 residues. V shed 2 bases and J shed 5 bases, with 4 bases lying between them. The CDR3 coding sequence is TGTGCCATCAGTGAGATAGACGAGCAGTACTTC. Amino acid sequence: CAISEIDEQYF.

This chain joins TRBV5-6 and TRBJ2-3; TRBD1 might be the D (6 bases). The CDR3 totals 14 residues. CDR1 and CDR2 from the germline V gene are SGHDT and YYEEEE. The V end lost 7 bases, the J end lost 0 bases, and 12 bases lay between the germline ends. The CDR3 region has the DNA TGTGCCAGCGGGACAACTACTAGCACAGATACGCAGTATTTT. This codes for CASGTTTSTDTQYF.

The chain has TRBV4-1 and TRBJ1-2; D is uncertain. The germline V gene encodes CDR1 MGHRA and CDR2 YSYEKL. This CDR3 has 16 residues. The V gene lost 3 bases and the J gene lost 2 bases, with 16 bases spanning the gap. The CDR3 DNA follows: TGCGCCAGCAGCCAGGGCCCGACGGACCCAAACTATGGCTACACCTTC. This codes for CASSQGPTDPNYGYTF.

The sample holds many counts of this clone. The chain employs TRBV4-2 and TRBJ2-7; TRBD2 agrees at 10 bases. The CDR3 extends over 16 amino acids. V lost 1 base, J lost 4 bases, and 7 bases stayed unmatched. Germline CDR1 is LGHNA and CDR2 is YNFKEQ. The CDR3 region is CASSQVMASGGYEQYF. The CDR3 DNA sequence: TGTGCCAGCAGCCAAGTAATGGCTAGCGGGGGATACGAGCAGTACTTC.